These 4 T cell receptor beta chains came from one sample sequenced in a study of T cell changes during pregnancy in multiple sclerosis. The data were produced by immunoSEQ multiplex PCR, yet TCRdb's version contains in-frame clones alone and is incomplete. The sample comprises 65,000 to 85,000 clones, just over 90% of which are singletons, and 0.21% rests with the top ten. The material sequenced was CD4+ T cells from peripheral blood mononuclear cells, taken before pregnancy. All receptors come from a female donor with multiple sclerosis, enrolled in a pregnancy study.

This sequence joins TRBV19 and TRBJ2-3, with 9 bases lining up with TRBD1. The CDR3 has 15 residues. V lost 4 bases to trimming and J lost 3 bases; unmatched junction nucleotides: 5. Germline V gene data show CDR1 as LNHDA and CDR2 as SQIVND (reference sequence). CDR3 sequence reads: CASSTGQGWTDTQYF. CDR3 sequence (DNA): TGTGCCAGTAGTACAGGACAGGGGTGGACAGATACGCAGTATTTT.

The genes are TRBV6-1 and TRBJ2-7, with TRBD2 matching 9 bases. From germline, CDR1 is MNHNS and CDR2 SASEGT. After removal of 4 bases from V and 0 bases from J, the junction contained 13 bases not matched to a gene. CDR3 length: 18 amino acids. The CDR3 spells CASSATAGGPKNSYEQYF. DNA for the CDR3: TGTGCCAGCAGTGCGACAGCGGGAGGCCCTAAAAACTCCTACGAGCAGTACTTC.

This chain links TRBV19 with TRBJ1-2; D remains unclear. There are 13 residues in the CDR3. Germline V gene data show CDR1 as LNHDA and CDR2 as SQIVND (reference sequence). V was cut by 5 bases and J by 5 bases, with 12 bases left in between. CDR3 loop: CASSSQNGYGYTF. In DNA form, the CDR3 reads TGTGCCAGTAGTTCACAGAACGGTTATGGCTACACCTTC.

The chain joins TRBV9 to TRBJ1-6; maybe TRBD1 (6 bases). The CDR3 runs 15 residues. The germline gives CDR1 SGDLS, CDR2 YYNGEE. V was cut by 4 bases and J by 12 bases, with 20 bases left in between. The CDR3 loop reads CASSLQTGFIGPLHF. CDR3 DNA: TGTGCCAGCAGCTTACAGACAGGATTCATTGGACCCCTCCACTTT.